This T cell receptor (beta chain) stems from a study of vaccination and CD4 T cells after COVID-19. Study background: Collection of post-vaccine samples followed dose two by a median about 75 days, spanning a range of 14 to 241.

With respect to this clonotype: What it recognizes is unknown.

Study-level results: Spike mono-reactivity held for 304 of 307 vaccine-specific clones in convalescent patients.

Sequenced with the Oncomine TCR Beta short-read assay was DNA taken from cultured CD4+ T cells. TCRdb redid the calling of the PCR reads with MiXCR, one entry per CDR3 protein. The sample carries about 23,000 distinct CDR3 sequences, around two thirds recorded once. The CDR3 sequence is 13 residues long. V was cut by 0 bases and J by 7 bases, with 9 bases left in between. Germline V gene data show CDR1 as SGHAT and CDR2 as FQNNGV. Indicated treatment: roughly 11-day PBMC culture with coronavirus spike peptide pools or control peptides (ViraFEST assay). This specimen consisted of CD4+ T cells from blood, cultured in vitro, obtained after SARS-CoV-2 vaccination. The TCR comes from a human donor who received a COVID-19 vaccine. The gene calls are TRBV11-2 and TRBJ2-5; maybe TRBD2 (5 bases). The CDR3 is CASSLDSRGTQYF. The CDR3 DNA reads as TGTGCCAGCAGCTTAGATTCACGGGGGACCCAGTACTTC.